This passage covers 27 T cell receptor beta chains from one sample sequenced in a study of blood T cell repertoires in COVID-19. Only in-frame clones appear in the TCRdb table, and some are missing; sequencing was by immunoSEQ multiplex PCR. The sample includes about 170,000 clones, 86% of them seen just once. Sequencing was performed on peripheral blood. The receptors stem from a man aged 50-59 years with active or convalescent COVID-19.

The chain joins TRBV11-3 to TRBJ2-1; 12 bases match TRBD2. The CDR3 sequence is 17 residues long. V lost 5 bases and J lost 4; bases outside the gene matches: 9. Germline V gives CDR1 SGHNT, CDR2 YENEEA. CDR3: CASSPSSGGANYNEQFF. DNA for the CDR3: TGTGCCAGCAGCCCATCTAGCGGGGGGGCCAATTACAATGAGCAGTTCTTC.

The chain links TRBV5-3 to TRBJ1-2; D not certain. TRBV5-3 is an ORF for which the function is uncertain. Trimming removed 4 bases from V and 6 bases from J, with 13 bases in between. The CDR3 runs 13 residues. The CDR3 protein is CARSPGREDGYTF. In nucleotides, the CDR3 is TGTGCCAGAAGCCCCGGTAGGGAGGATGGCTACACCTTC.

The gene calls are TRBV19 and TRBJ1-4; D unclear. V shed 3 bases and J shed 8 bases, with 13 bases lying between them. The length of the CDR3 is 14 residues. CDR1 LNHDA and CDR2 SQIVND come from the germline V gene (reference sequence). The CDR3 nucleotides read TGTGCCAGTAGTATGGGGAGACTGCGGGAAAAACTGTTTTTT. Its protein product is CASSMGRLREKLFF.

The chain employs TRBV15 and TRBJ2-7; the D is unclear. In germline, CDR1 is LNHNV, CDR2 YYDKDF (reference sequence). The CDR3 totals 16 residues. Deletions cut 1 base from V and 0 bases from J, with 13 bases between. The chain's CDR3 is CATSRGTYLSSYEQYF. The CDR3, as DNA: TGTGCCACCAGCAGAGGAACCTATTTAAGCTCCTACGAGCAGTACTTC.

Written as DNA, the CDR3 is TGTGCCTCATCCGGGGGTACTGAGCAGTTCTTC. Translated: CASSGGTEQFF. This chain connects TRBV10-3 to TRBJ2-1, with D perhaps TRBD2 (6 bases). This CDR3 is 11 amino acids long. CDR1 is ENHRY, CDR2 SYGVKD, per germline. Trimming stripped 11 bases from V and 9 bases from J, with 14 bases between.

The chain has TRBV7-2 and TRBJ2-5; 7 bases fit TRBD2. Germline CDR1 reads SGHTA; CDR2 reads FQGNSA. There are 13 residues in the CDR3. The junction had 3 bases not matched to a gene; V was cut back by 3 bases and J by 5 bases. The CDR3 here is CASSLTSLETQYF. Here the CDR3 DNA reads TGTGCCAGCAGCTTGACTAGCCTTGAGACCCAGTACTTC.

The CDR3 coding sequence is TGTGCCAGCAGCCGGGGAGGGTATCAAGAGACCCAGTACTTC. It specifies CASSRGGYQETQYF. The chain couples TRBV5-5 to TRBJ2-5; 7 nucleotides align to TRBD2. CDR1 and CDR2 from the germline V gene are SGHKS and YYEKEE (reference sequence). CDR3 length: 14 amino acids. J was trimmed by 2 bases and V by 4 bases; bases with no gene match: 5.

The gene calls are TRBV14 and TRBJ1-6, with 9 positions matching TRBD1. The CDR3 contains 19 residues. The germline CDR1 and CDR2 sequences are SGHDN and FVKESK. V shed 2 bases, J shed 7 bases, and the junction held 15 bases outside the gene matches. The CDR3, as DNA: TGTGCCAGCAGCCAAAAATTTCTGGCGACAGGGGGACCCAATTCACCCCTCCACTTT. Encoded protein: CASSQKFLATGGPNSPLHF.

This chain joins TRBV7-2 and TRBJ2-3; D is ambiguous. Germline CDR1 is SGHTA and CDR2 is FQGNSA. The CDR3 extends over 14 amino acids. The V gene lost 3 bases and the J gene lost 2 bases, with 9 bases spanning the gap. The CDR3 nucleotides are TGTGCCAGCAGCTTGTCTATGTCCACAGATACGCAGTATTTT. Translating gives CASSLSMSTDTQYF.

The chain recombines TRBV18 with TRBJ1-1, with TRBD1 matching over 8 bases. With V trimmed by 6 bases and J by 0 bases, 3 bases remained unmatched. Germline CDR1 and CDR2: KGHSH and LQKENI. The CDR3 loop spans 14 amino acids. CDR3 in DNA: TGTGCCAGCTCCCCGACAGGGGTGAACACTGAAGCTTTCTTT. Protein sequence: CASSPTGVNTEAFF.

The chain combines TRBV4-1 with TRBJ2-3; 12 bases align to TRBD2. The CDR3 runs to 21 residues. In germline, CDR1 is MGHRA, CDR2 YSYEKL. Trimming took 2 bases from V and 0 from J; bases not matched to a gene: 15. The CDR3 DNA sequence: TGCGCCAGCAGCCAAAACCCGGGACTAGCGGGTCCCATCTCTAGCACAGATACGCAGTATTTT. Its translation: CASSQNPGLAGPISSTDTQYF.

The chain joins TRBV15 to TRBJ1-5, with D possibly TRBD1 on 6 matching bases. Germline V gene lookup returns CDR1 LNHNV and CDR2 YYDKDF (reference sequence). Trimming cost V 5 bases and J 4 bases, with 12 bases left between them. This CDR3 comprises 14 residues. In DNA, the CDR3 is TGTGCCACCAGCCCGGGGGGCGTAAATCAGCCCCAGCATTTT. It specifies CATSPGGVNQPQHF.

The rearrangement joins TRBV14 to TRBJ2-1; D unclear. V was pared by 4 bases and J by 0 bases, with 13 bases between. This CDR3 has 16 amino acids. Germline loops: CDR1 SGHDN, CDR2 FVKESK. CDR3 amino acids: CASSPLAENSYNEQFF. The CDR3 bases are TGTGCCAGCAGCCCCTTGGCCGAAAACTCCTACAATGAGCAGTTCTTC.

The chain joins TRBV5-4 to TRBJ1-2; D ambiguous. The CDR3 is 15 amino acids. Trimming took 5 bases from V and 4 from J, leaving 18 bases between them. Per the germline V gene, CDR1 is SGHNT and CDR2 is YYREEE (reference sequence). CDR3 sequence reads: CASSLAPPQVYGYTF. DNA for the CDR3: TGTGCCAGCAGTCTCGCCCCTCCCCAGGTCTATGGCTACACCTTC.

The chain links TRBV7-8 to TRBJ1-4; 11 bases align to TRBD1. The germline gives CDR1 SGHVS, CDR2 FQNEAQ. CDR3 length: 14 residues. The ends lost 5 bases at V and 7 bases at J; junction bases unmatched: 3. CDR3 loop: CASSLDRGPEKLFF. The CDR3 DNA is TGTGCCAGCAGCCTGGACAGGGGGCCTGAAAAACTGTTTTTT.

V is TRBV11-3 and J is TRBJ2-2; D is ambiguous. With 4 bases removed from V and 4 bases from J, the gap between germline ends came to 7 bases. This CDR3 spans 13 amino acids. CDR1 SGHNT and CDR2 YENEEA come from the germline V gene. The CDR3 sequence: CASSSRSTGELFF. The CDR3 coding sequence is TGTGCCAGCAGCTCGCGAAGCACCGGGGAGCTGTTTTTT.

The chain is built from TRBV11-2 and TRBJ2-3; TRBD1 is a possible D gene (6 bases). Trimming removed 3 bases at V and 5 bases at J, with 9 bases between. CDR1 SGHAT and CDR2 FQNNGV come from the germline V gene. The CDR3 runs to 13 residues. The CDR3 DNA is TGTGCCAGCAGCTTGAACAGGGTAGATACGCAGTATTTT. Amino acids: CASSLNRVDTQYF.

The genes are TRBV28 and TRBJ2-7; 16 positions match TRBD2. Germline V gene sequence: CDR1 MDHEN, CDR2 SYDVKM. The CDR3 sequence is 17 residues long. V shed 5 bases and J 2 bases; nucleotides not matched to a gene: 6. The CDR3 nucleotides are TGTGCCAGCAGTGGGACTAGCGGGAGGGCCCTCCCCTACGAGCAGTACTTC. It codes for CASSGTSGRALPYEQYF.

The chain links TRBV19 to TRBJ1-2, with D maybe TRBD1 (5 bases). This CDR3 has 14 residues. Between the trimmed V and J ends, which lost 4 bases and 1 base, there was a span of 10 bases. Germline assignment: CDR1 LNHDA and CDR2 SQIVND (reference sequence). In nucleotides, the CDR3 is TGTGCCAGTAGTACTGACAGTCTTAACTATGGCTACACCTTC. This codes for CASSTDSLNYGYTF.

The V and J genes are TRBV19 and TRBJ2-1; 11 nucleotides line up with TRBD1. The germline V gene has CDR1 LNHDA and CDR2 SQIVND (reference sequence). The CDR3 is made up of 14 amino acids. Unmatched junction bases numbered 6, after V lost 6 bases and J lost 8 bases. DNA for the CDR3: TGTGCCAGTAGCGGACAGGGGGCGGGTTATGAGCAGTTCTTC. This encodes CASSGQGAGYEQFF.

V usage is TRBV5-5 and J usage is TRBJ2-3, with 9 bases lining up with TRBD2. The V gene end was trimmed by 3 bases and the J gene end by 3 bases; junction bases not matched to a gene: 8. The germline gives CDR1 SGHKS, CDR2 YYEKEE (reference sequence). The CDR3 covers 16 residues. The CDR3 nucleotides are TGTGCCAGCAGCTCTGTAGCGGGAGTGAGGACAGATACGCAGTATTTT. Protein product: CASSSVAGVRTDTQYF.

The rearrangement uses TRBV7-9 and TRBJ1-1; TRBD1 agrees at 10 bases. Germline lookup yields CDR1 SEHNR and CDR2 FQNEAQ (reference sequence). Losses at the gene ends were 4 bases for V and 3 bases for J; bases not matched to a gene: 8. This CDR3 has 16 amino acids. The CDR3: CASSSASGTGDTEAFF. The DNA for the CDR3 is TGTGCCAGCAGCTCCGCCTCCGGGACAGGGGACACTGAAGCTTTCTTT.

The chain uses TRBV2 and TRBJ1-2; no clear D. Looked up from germline, CDR1 is SNHLY and CDR2 is FYNNEI. Trimming pared 4 bases from V and 6 bases from J, leaving 12 bases between. This CDR3 is built from 13 residues. The CDR3 nucleotides are TGTGCCAGCAGTGTAGGAGGGTTCGATGGCTACACCTTC. Its translation: CASSVGGFDGYTF.

This clone occurred once. The rearrangement links TRBV28 to TRBJ1-4, with 7 bases that match TRBD1. V shed 6 bases, J shed 0 bases, and the junction held 4 bases outside the gene matches. The CDR3 runs to 15 residues. The germline V gene encodes CDR1 MDHEN and CDR2 SYDVKM. CDR3: CASRKQGATNEKLFF. The CDR3 bases are TGTGCCAGCAGGAAGCAGGGGGCAACTAATGAAAAACTGTTTTTT.

The chain couples TRBV12-3 or TRBV12-4 to TRBJ2-5, with D tentatively TRBD2 (6 bases). V was pared by 5 bases and J by 7 bases, with 14 bases between. There are 13 residues in the CDR3. The CDR3 loop is CASSPGGVGTQYF. Written as DNA, the CDR3 is TGTGCCAGCAGTCCTGGCGGGGTAGGGACCCAGTACTTC.

V and J are TRBV19 and TRBJ1-5; a possible D gene is TRBD1 (5 bases). With 7 bases removed from V and 3 bases from J, the gap between germline ends came to 16 bases. CDR1 and CDR2 (germline): LNHDA, SQIVND (reference sequence). The CDR3 loop spans 15 amino acids. The CDR3 DNA is TGTGCCAGTAATTACCCCCAGGGAAACAATCAGCCCCAGCATTTT. It translates to CASNYPQGNNQPQHF. The full variable domain, in which reference TRBV19 and TRBJ1-5 provide the parts outside the CDR3, is DGGITQSPKYLFRKEGQNVTLSCEQNLNHDAMYWYRQDPGQGLRLIYYSQIVNDFQKGDIAEGYSVSREKKESFPLTVTSAQKNPTAFYLCASNYPQGNNQPQHFGDGTRLSIL.

The V and J genes are TRBV7-2 and TRBJ1-6; 10 bases line up with TRBD1. The CDR3 runs to 15 residues. CDR1 is SGHTA and CDR2 is FQGNSA in the germline V gene. V lost 2 bases to trimming and J lost 8 bases; unmatched junction nucleotides: 3. The CDR3 sequence is CASSLRTGGDSPLHF. The CDR3 nucleotides read TGTGCCAGCAGCTTAAGGACAGGGGGTGATTCACCCCTCCACTTT. Looking up the rest from reference TRBV7-2 and TRBJ1-6 gives the full variable domain: GAGVSQSPSNKVTEKGKDVELRCDPISGHTALYWYRQSLGQGLEFLIYFQGNSAPDKSGLPSDRFSAERTGGSVSTLTIQRTQQEDSAVYLCASSLRTGGDSPLHFGNGTRLTVT.